A selection of T cell receptor beta chains follows, all from one sample in a study of blood T cell repertoires in COVID-19. Some clones are missing from TCRdb's copy, which holds only in-frame ones; the method was immunoSEQ multiplex PCR. Of approximately 200,000 clones listed, about 88% are singletons. What was sequenced was peripheral blood. The receptor set was obtained from a man between 65 and 85 years old with acute or convalescent COVID-19. CDR3s include the opening cysteine and the closing phenylalanine or tryptophan. The D gene is left open where the match is weak. Clone size is shown for a subset of rows, as once, few, many or a class of expanded clone.

v_call	j_call	clone_size	d_call	cdr3_nt	cdr3_aa
TRBV5-4	TRBJ2-7	.	.	TGTGCCAGCAGCTTGAGAGGGAGCAACTACGAGCAGTACTTC	CASSLRGSNYEQYF
TRBV19	TRBJ1-2	once	.	TGTGCCAGTAGTATTGGCCAAAGAAGTGCTGGCTACACCTTC	CASSIGQRSAGYTF
TRBV20-1	TRBJ2-5	.	TRBD2	TGCAGTGCTAGTGGGGGACTAGCGGGAAGCCAAGAGACCCAGTACTTC	CSASGGLAGSQETQYF
TRBV5-1	TRBJ2-1	.	.	TGCGCCAGCAGCCCCGGCGGGTCTACCTACAATGAGCAGTTCTTC	CASSPGGSTYNEQFF
TRBV6-5	TRBJ1-2	.	.	TGTGCCAGCACTGGCCAGGGAGGCTACACCTTC	CASTGQGGYTF
TRBV7-9	TRBJ2-5	.	.	TGTGCCAGCAGCCTGGGACTGTTTGGGACCCAGTACTTC	CASSLGLFGTQYF
TRBV12-5	TRBJ2-1	.	TRBD2	TGTGCTAGTGGCCCCCGGGGGGGCGGTGAGCAGTTCTTC	CASGPRGGGEQFF
TRBV28	TRBJ1-5	.	TRBD1	TGTGCCAGCAGCTTACAGGGGGCTCTAGGCAATCAGCCCCAGCATTTT	CASSLQGALGNQPQHF
TRBV6-5	TRBJ2-7	.	TRBD2	TGTGCCAGCAGTTCCAAAGGGACTAGCGGGATGCGTGAGTACTTC	CASSSKGTSGMREYF
TRBV6-5	TRBJ2-7	.	.	TGTGCCAGCAGCCCGTTCGGGTTTCAAGAGCAGTACTTC	CASSPFGFQEQYF
TRBV30	TRBJ2-5	.	.	TGTGCCTGGAGTGTCTCGGGTGGAGAGACCCAGTACTTC	CAWSVSGGETQYF
TRBV27	TRBJ1-5	few	.	TGTGCCAGCAGTTCCGCAGGGCATCAGCCCCAGCATTTT	CASSSAGHQPQHF
TRBV6-4	TRBJ2-3	.	TRBD2	TGTGCCAGCAGCCCCGGGACTAGCGGTACGCAGTATTTT	CASSPGTSGTQYF
TRBV5-1	TRBJ2-7	few	.	TGCGCCAGCAGCTTGACACGGGTGGATGAGCAGTACTTC	CASSLTRVDEQYF
TRBV27	TRBJ1-1	few	.	TGTGCCAGCAGTTTAAAGGGGGCTGAAGCTTTCTTT	CASSLKGAEAFF
TRBV9	TRBJ1-2	.	.	TGTGCCAGCAGCGTAGCGGGGGGCCTCATTGAAGGCTACACCTTC	CASSVAGGLIEGYTF
TRBV18	TRBJ2-3	.	TRBD1	TGTGCCAGCTCACCGCCCGGACAGGGAGGAGATACGCAGTATTTT	CASSPPGQGGDTQYF
TRBV5-1	TRBJ1-1	.	.	TGCGCCAGCAGCGACCAGGGCCTGAACACTGAAGCTTTCTTT	CASSDQGLNTEAFF
TRBV19	TRBJ1-5	.	.	TGTGCCAGTAGTATGGGCGTGAGTACAGATAGCAATCAGCCCCAGCATTTT	CASSMGVSTDSNQPQHF
TRBV27	TRBJ1-1	.	.	TGTGCCAGCAGCCTCTCCCAGGGGACAAGCCGGAACACTGAAGCTTTCTTT	CASSLSQGTSRNTEAFF
TRBV10-3	TRBJ2-2	.	.	TGTGCCATCAGTCAGTCGGGCCTACGGACCGGGGAGCTGTTTTTT	CAISQSGLRTGELFF
TRBV6-5	TRBJ1-2	once	TRBD1	TGTGCCAGCAGTTACTCGATTTCAGGGGGCGGCTATGGCTACACCTTC	CASSYSISGGGYGYTF
TRBV7-3	TRBJ2-1	.	TRBD2	TGTGCCAGCAGCCCGGGGGGAGAAATCTACAATGAGCAGTTCTTC	CASSPGGEIYNEQFF
TRBV18	TRBJ2-3	.	.	TGTGCCAGCTCACCTCTGGACAGGGGGACGCTAGCGGGAGGCACAGATACGCAGTATTTT	CASSPLDRGTLAGGTDTQYF
TRBV5-1	TRBJ2-7	few	TRBD1	TGCGCCAGCAGCTTGACAGGGGACAACTACGAGCAGTACTTC	CASSLTGDNYEQYF
TRBV7-6	TRBJ2-7	few	TRBD2	TGTGCCAGCAGCTTAGGGGTGAACCTAGCGGGAGCCAACTACGAGCAGTACTTC	CASSLGVNLAGANYEQYF
TRBV12-5	TRBJ2-5	.	TRBD2	TGTGCTAGTGGTCCAACTCGGACTAGTTCAGAGACCCAGTACTTC	CASGPTRTSSETQYF
TRBV9	TRBJ2-2	.	.	TGTGCCAGCGCCCGGGAGTACGACACCGGGGAGCTGTTTTTT	CASAREYDTGELFF
TRBV7-9	TRBJ2-1	.	TRBD2	TGTGCCAGCAGCCCGGGACTAGCGGGGCTGAGCTCCTACAATGAGCAGTTCTTC	CASSPGLAGLSSYNEQFF
TRBV5-4	TRBJ2-3	.	.	TGTGCCAGCAGCTTGAGGCAGGGGGGTAGGACAGATACGCAGTATTTT	CASSLRQGGRTDTQYF
TRBV7-3	TRBJ2-2	.	.	TGTGCCAGCAGCTTTGGGCAGCCGAACGGGGAGCTGTTTTTT	CASSFGQPNGELFF
TRBV19	TRBJ2-3	.	TRBD1	TGTGCCAGTAGTATAGCAGGGGGCAGGGGCACAGATACGCAGTATTTT	CASSIAGGRGTDTQYF
TRBV27	TRBJ1-2	.	.	TGTGCCAGCAGTTTTGGGGCAAATGGCTATGGCTACACCTTC	CASSFGANGYGYTF
TRBV28	TRBJ1-1	.	.	TGTGCCAGCAGTTTTTTTCCGGAGAGGGCTTTCTTT	CASSFFPERAFF
TRBV19	TRBJ1-5	.	.	TGTGCCAGTAGTATCGGCGGGCGAGAGCCCCAGCATTTT	CASSIGGREPQHF
TRBV5-1	TRBJ2-2	once	TRBD1	TGCGCCAGCATGACAGGGGGCGTCCCCGGGGAGCTGTTTTTT	CASMTGGVPGELFF
TRBV28	TRBJ1-5	.	.	TGTGCCAGCACTTCCCATGATAACTCCGAACCCCAGCATTTT	CASTSHDNSEPQHF
TRBV29-1	TRBJ2-5	.	TRBD2	TGCAGCGTTGAAGAAATTAGCGGGAGGGAGTTTAGAGAGACCCAGTACTTC	CSVEEISGREFRETQYF
TRBV27	TRBJ2-1	few	TRBD2	TGTGCCAGCAGTTTATCGGAGGGGCGGGAGGTGACTGAGCAGTTCTTC	CASSLSEGREVTEQFF
TRBV6-5	TRBJ2-3	.	TRBD2	TGTGCCAGCAGTTACGTAGCGGGTGGCACAGATACGCAGTATTTT	CASSYVAGGTDTQYF
TRBV11-2	TRBJ2-2	.	TRBD2	TGTGCCAGCAGCTTAGGACACACTAGCGGACCCAACACCGGGGAGCTGTTTTTT	CASSLGHTSGPNTGELFF
TRBV19	TRBJ1-2	.	.	TGTGCCAGTAGGTTGGCAGGGGCTAACTATGGCTACACCTTC	CASRLAGANYGYTF
TRBV11-3	TRBJ2-7	.	.	TGTGCCAGCAGCCCCCGGACAGGGAGGGATTACGAGCAGTACTTC	CASSPRTGRDYEQYF
TRBV5-4	TRBJ2-7	few	.	TGTGCCAGCAGCTTGGTCAGCGATCACGAGCAGTACTTC	CASSLVSDHEQYF
TRBV4-1	TRBJ1-3	.	.	TGCGCCAGCAGCCAAAGGAGTGGAAACACCATATATTTT	CASSQRSGNTIYF
TRBV7-9	TRBJ1-4	.	.	TGTGCCAGCACCCAAGTCGTATCCGAAAAACTGTTTTTT	CASTQVVSEKLFF
TRBV9	TRBJ1-6	.	.	TGTGCCAGCAGCGTACAGGGGAATAATTCACCCCTCCACTTT	CASSVQGNNSPLHF
TRBV6-1	TRBJ1-2	.	.	TGTGCCAGCAGTGAACCGGGAGCCTATGGCTACACCTTC	CASSEPGAYGYTF
TRBV5-8	TRBJ2-1	.	TRBD2	TGTGCCAGCAGCTCGATGGCGGGAGCAAATGAGCAGTTCTTC	CASSSMAGANEQFF
TRBV30	TRBJ1-1	.	.	TGTGCCTGGACACAGGATTATTATGGGAACACTGAAGCTTTCTTT	CAWTQDYYGNTEAFF
TRBV28	TRBJ2-1	once	.	TGTGCCAGCAGACCTCACTTCCGTTCTCGCAATGAGCAGTTCTTC	CASRPHFRSRNEQFF
TRBV18	TRBJ2-7	.	.	TGTGCCAGCTCCTCGACAGGCTCCTACGAGCAGTACTTC	CASSSTGSYEQYF
TRBV3-1/TRBV3-2	TRBJ2-7	.	TRBD2	TGTGCCAGCACCCGGACTAGCGGAACGCCAGAGCAGTACTTC	CASTRTSGTPEQYF
TRBV10-3	TRBJ2-1	.	TRBD2	TGTGCCATCAGGGCTGGACTAGCGGGAGTTGGGGAGCAGTTCTTC	CAIRAGLAGVGEQFF
TRBV6-6	TRBJ1-5	many	.	TGTGCCAGCCGTCGGGAAGAGGGGGTTCGCAATCAGCCCCAGCATTTT	CASRREEGVRNQPQHF
TRBV29-1	TRBJ2-2	.	TRBD2	TGCAGCGTGAGCGGGAGGTACTCGAACACCGGGGAGCTGTTTTTT	CSVSGRYSNTGELFF
TRBV13	TRBJ2-4	.	TRBD2	TGTGCCAGCAGCGCAGGGACTAGCGGAAACATTCAGTACTTC	CASSAGTSGNIQYF
TRBV2	TRBJ2-3	once	.	TGTGCCAGCAGCCAGGGTGGGGCTAGGGCAGATACGCAGTATTTT	CASSQGGARADTQYF
TRBV2	TRBJ2-5	.	.	TGTGCCAGCAGTGGATCCCTCAGGGGAGAGACCCAGTACTTC	CASSGSLRGETQYF